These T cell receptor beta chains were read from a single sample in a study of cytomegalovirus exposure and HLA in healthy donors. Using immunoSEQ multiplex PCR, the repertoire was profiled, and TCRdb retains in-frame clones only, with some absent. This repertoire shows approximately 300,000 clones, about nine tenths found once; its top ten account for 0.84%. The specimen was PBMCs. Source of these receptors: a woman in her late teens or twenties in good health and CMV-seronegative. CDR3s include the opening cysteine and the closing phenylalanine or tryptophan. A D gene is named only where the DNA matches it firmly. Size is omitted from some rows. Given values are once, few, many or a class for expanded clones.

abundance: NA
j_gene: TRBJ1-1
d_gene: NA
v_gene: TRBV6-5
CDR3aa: CASSRMNTEAFF
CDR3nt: TGTGCCAGCAGTCGTATGAACACTGAAGCTTTCTTT

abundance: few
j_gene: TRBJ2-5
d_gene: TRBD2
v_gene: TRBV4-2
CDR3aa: CASSRGAGDQETQYF
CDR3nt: TGTGCCAGCAGCCGAGGGGCGGGAGACCAAGAGACCCAGTACTTC

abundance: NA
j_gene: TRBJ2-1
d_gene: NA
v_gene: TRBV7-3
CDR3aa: CASSHRWDTSYNEQFF
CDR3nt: TGTGCCAGCAGCCACCGATGGGACACCTCCTACAATGAGCAGTTCTTC

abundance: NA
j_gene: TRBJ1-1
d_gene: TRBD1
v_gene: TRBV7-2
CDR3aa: CASSLAWQGGNTEAFF
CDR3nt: TGTGCCAGCAGCTTAGCCTGGCAGGGGGGGAACACTGAAGCTTTCTTT

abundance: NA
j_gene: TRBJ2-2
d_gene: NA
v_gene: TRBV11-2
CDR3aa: CASRRSAGELFF
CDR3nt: TGTGCCAGCCGGCGAAGCGCCGGGGAGCTGTTTTTT

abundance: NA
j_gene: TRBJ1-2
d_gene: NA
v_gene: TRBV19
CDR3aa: CASSTNRDRDGYTF
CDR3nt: TGTGCCAGTAGTACAAACAGGGATAGGGATGGCTACACCTTC

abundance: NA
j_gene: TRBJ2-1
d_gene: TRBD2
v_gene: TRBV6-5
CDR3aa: CASRDSGMHNEQFF
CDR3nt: TGTGCCAGCAGGGATAGCGGGATGCACAATGAGCAGTTCTTC

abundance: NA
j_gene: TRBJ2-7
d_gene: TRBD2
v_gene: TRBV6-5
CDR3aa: CASSYSREGPYEQYF
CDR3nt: TGTGCCAGCAGTTACTCGCGGGAGGGCCCCTACGAGCAGTACTTC

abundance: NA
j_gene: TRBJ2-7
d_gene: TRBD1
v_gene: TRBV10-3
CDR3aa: CAIRNRDSYEQYF
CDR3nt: TGTGCCATCAGAAACCGGGACAGCTACGAGCAGTACTTC

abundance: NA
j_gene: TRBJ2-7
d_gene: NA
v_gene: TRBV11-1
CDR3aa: CASSHPGISYEQYF
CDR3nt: TGTGCCAGCAGTCATCCCGGGATCTCCTACGAGCAGTACTTC

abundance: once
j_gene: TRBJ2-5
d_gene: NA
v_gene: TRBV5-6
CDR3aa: CASSLLTGGQETQYF
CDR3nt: TGTGCCAGCAGCTTGTTGACCGGCGGCCAAGAGACCCAGTACTTC

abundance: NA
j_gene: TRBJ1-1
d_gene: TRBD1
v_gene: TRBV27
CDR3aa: CASSVQGPNTEAFF
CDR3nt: TGTGCCAGCAGTGTACAGGGGCCGAACACTGAAGCTTTCTTT

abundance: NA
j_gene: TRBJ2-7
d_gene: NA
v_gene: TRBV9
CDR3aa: CASSPEGYEQYF
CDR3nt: TGTGCCAGCAGCCCCGAGGGTTACGAGCAGTACTTC

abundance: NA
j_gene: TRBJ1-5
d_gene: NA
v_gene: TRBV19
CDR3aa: CASSNGGAAQPQHF
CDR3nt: TGTGCCAGTAGTAACGGGGGGGCAGCTCAGCCCCAGCATTTT

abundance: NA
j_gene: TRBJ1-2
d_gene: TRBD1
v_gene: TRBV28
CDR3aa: CASITGQGPYGYTF
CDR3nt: TGTGCCAGCATTACAGGACAGGGCCCTTATGGCTACACCTTC

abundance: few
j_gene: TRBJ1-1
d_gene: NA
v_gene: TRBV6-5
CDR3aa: CASSYSRVNTEAFF
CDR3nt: TGTGCCAGCAGTTACAGCAGGGTAAACACTGAAGCTTTCTTT